A selection of T cell receptor beta chains follows, all from one sample in a study of coeliac disease. The method was immunoSEQ multiplex PCR; TCRdb's version includes in-frame clones alone and lacks a portion of them. The data hold about 6,700 clones, with 60% to 80% observed a single time. Sequenced: lamina propria lymphocytes from the gut. The origin of the receptors is a woman younger than 30 with active celiac disease. Each CDR3 is given with its conserved first and last residue. The order of the fields is clone size, D gene, J gene, V gene, CDR3 protein, CDR3 DNA. D genes are given only for firm matches. The listing skips clone size in some rows; elsewhere it reads once, few, many or a size class.

clone_size: NA
d_call: NA
j_call: TRBJ2-7
v_call: TRBV7-2
cdr3_aa: CASSLAWGPQYF
cdr3_nt: TGTGCCAGCAGCTTAGCGTGGGGCCCCCAGTACTTC

clone_size: few
d_call: TRBD1
j_call: TRBJ1-2
v_call: TRBV30
cdr3_aa: CAWTAGQGENGYTF
cdr3_nt: TGTGCCTGGACCGCTGGACAGGGCGAGAATGGCTACACCTTC

clone_size: NA
d_call: TRBD2
j_call: TRBJ2-2
v_call: TRBV19
cdr3_aa: CASSISSGGNTGELFF
cdr3_nt: TGTGCCAGTAGTATTTCTAGCGGGGGGAACACCGGGGAGCTGTTTTTT

clone_size: NA
d_call: NA
j_call: TRBJ1-1
v_call: TRBV28
cdr3_aa: CASSLEASWAFF
cdr3_nt: TGTGCCAGCAGTTTGGAGGCGTCGTGGGCTTTCTTT

clone_size: NA
d_call: NA
j_call: TRBJ1-1
v_call: TRBV7-6
cdr3_aa: CASRDGGLSAVAFF
cdr3_nt: TGTGCCAGCAGAGACGGAGGACTTTCGGCGGTGGCTTTCTTT

clone_size: NA
d_call: NA
j_call: TRBJ1-1
v_call: TRBV6-1
cdr3_aa: CASVKVGGTEAFF
cdr3_nt: TGTGCCAGCGTTAAGGTAGGGGGCACTGAAGCTTTCTTT

clone_size: NA
d_call: TRBD2
j_call: TRBJ2-3
v_call: TRBV25-1
cdr3_aa: CASGGGPSGSTDTQYF
cdr3_nt: TGTGCCAGCGGGGGGGGTCCTAGCGGTAGCACAGATACGCAGTATTTT

clone_size: once
d_call: NA
j_call: TRBJ2-1
v_call: TRBV10-2
cdr3_aa: CASGWGDSYNEQFF
cdr3_nt: TGCGCCAGCGGCTGGGGGGACTCCTACAATGAGCAGTTCTTC

clone_size: NA
d_call: TRBD2
j_call: TRBJ2-3
v_call: TRBV11-3
cdr3_aa: CASSKGTSGRTDTQYF
cdr3_nt: TGTGCCAGCAGCAAAGGGACTAGCGGGAGAACAGATACGCAGTATTTT

clone_size: NA
d_call: TRBD1
j_call: TRBJ1-4
v_call: TRBV7-6
cdr3_aa: CASSQGTGGEKLFF
cdr3_nt: TGTGCCAGCAGCCAAGGAACAGGGGGGGAAAAACTGTTTTTT

clone_size: NA
d_call: TRBD2
j_call: TRBJ2-3
v_call: TRBV5-1
cdr3_aa: CASSLERGTDTQYF
cdr3_nt: TGCGCCAGCAGCTTGGAGCGGGGGACAGATACGCAGTATTTT

clone_size: NA
d_call: TRBD2
j_call: TRBJ2-7
v_call: TRBV2
cdr3_aa: CASSITSGGPYEQYF
cdr3_nt: TGTGCCAGCAGCATCACTAGCGGGGGGCCCTACGAGCAGTACTTC

clone_size: NA
d_call: TRBD1
j_call: TRBJ2-3
v_call: TRBV5-1
cdr3_aa: CASSHGTGTGDTQYF
cdr3_nt: TGCGCCAGCAGCCACGGGACAGGGACGGGAGATACGCAGTATTTT

clone_size: NA
d_call: TRBD1
j_call: TRBJ1-5
v_call: TRBV7-8
cdr3_aa: CASSFTGDQPQHF
cdr3_nt: TGTGCCAGCAGCTTCACAGGGGATCAGCCCCAGCATTTT

clone_size: NA
d_call: NA
j_call: TRBJ2-1
v_call: TRBV10-1
cdr3_aa: CASSESGGYNEQFF
cdr3_nt: TGCGCCAGCAGTGAGTCGGGGGGTTACAATGAGCAGTTCTTC

clone_size: NA
d_call: TRBD1
j_call: TRBJ1-2
v_call: TRBV5-1
cdr3_aa: CASSLAGTDSGGYTF
cdr3_nt: TGCGCCAGCAGCTTGGCCGGGACAGATTCTGGTGGCTACACCTTC

clone_size: NA
d_call: TRBD2
j_call: TRBJ2-1
v_call: TRBV25-1
cdr3_aa: CASSGGRAGDEQFF
cdr3_nt: TGTGCCAGCAGTGGGGGGAGGGCCGGAGATGAGCAGTTCTTC

clone_size: NA
d_call: TRBD1
j_call: TRBJ2-7
v_call: TRBV6-1
cdr3_aa: CASSTRDRASEQYF
cdr3_nt: TGTGCCAGCAGTACCCGGGACAGGGCCTCCGAGCAGTACTTC

clone_size: NA
d_call: NA
j_call: TRBJ2-1
v_call: TRBV7-3
cdr3_aa: CASSPPATPTGEQFF
cdr3_nt: TGTGCCAGCAGCCCCCCCGCGACACCTACAGGGGAGCAGTTCTTC

clone_size: NA
d_call: TRBD1
j_call: TRBJ2-7
v_call: TRBV5-4
cdr3_aa: CASSLDSAGGYEQYF
cdr3_nt: TGTGCCAGCAGCTTGGATTCGGCAGGGGGTTACGAGCAGTACTTC

clone_size: few
d_call: NA
j_call: TRBJ2-3
v_call: TRBV5-1
cdr3_aa: CASSPDTSFDTQYF
cdr3_nt: TGCGCCAGCAGCCCTGACACTAGTTTCGATACGCAGTATTTT

clone_size: NA
d_call: NA
j_call: TRBJ2-5
v_call: TRBV19
cdr3_aa: CASRPRGAQETQYF
cdr3_nt: TGTGCCAGTAGACCCCGGGGGGCCCAAGAGACCCAGTACTTC

clone_size: NA
d_call: TRBD1
j_call: TRBJ1-6
v_call: TRBV5-1
cdr3_aa: CASSPLEGANSPLHF
cdr3_nt: TGCGCCAGCAGCCCCCTCGAGGGGGCAAATTCACCCCTCCACTTT

clone_size: once
d_call: TRBD1
j_call: TRBJ1-2
v_call: TRBV2
cdr3_aa: CASSRLAGGDGYTF
cdr3_nt: TGTGCCAGCAGCCGCCTCGCAGGGGGAGACGGCTACACCTTC

clone_size: NA
d_call: NA
j_call: TRBJ1-2
v_call: TRBV20-1
cdr3_aa: CSARDRGGYTF
cdr3_nt: TGCAGTGCTAGAGATAGAGGTGGCTACACCTTC

clone_size: NA
d_call: NA
j_call: TRBJ1-2
v_call: TRBV5-1
cdr3_aa: CASSLDGSNYGYTF
cdr3_nt: TGCGCCAGCAGCTTGGACGGGTCTAACTATGGCTACACCTTC

clone_size: NA
d_call: NA
j_call: TRBJ1-5
v_call: TRBV18
cdr3_aa: CASSGGAEQPQHF
cdr3_nt: TGTGCCAGCTCAGGGGGGGCGGAACAGCCCCAGCATTTT

clone_size: few
d_call: NA
j_call: TRBJ1-4
v_call: TRBV2
cdr3_aa: CASKLSSGNGIEKLFF
cdr3_nt: TGTGCCAGCAAGTTATCATCAGGGAATGGGATTGAAAAACTGTTTTTT

clone_size: NA
d_call: TRBD1
j_call: TRBJ1-2
v_call: TRBV11-2
cdr3_aa: CASSLGQVIYGYTF
cdr3_nt: TGTGCCAGCAGCCTCGGACAGGTCATCTATGGCTACACCTTC

clone_size: NA
d_call: TRBD1
j_call: TRBJ1-4
v_call: TRBV30
cdr3_aa: CAWSVLGARGRGNEKLFF
cdr3_nt: TGTGCCTGGAGTGTACTGGGGGCTAGGGGGCGGGGTAATGAAAAACTGTTTTTT

clone_size: once
d_call: TRBD2
j_call: TRBJ2-7
v_call: TRBV7-2
cdr3_aa: CASGRRLAGTYEQYF
cdr3_nt: TGTGCCAGCGGCCGGCGGCTAGCGGGAACCTACGAGCAGTACTTC

clone_size: NA
d_call: NA
j_call: TRBJ1-4
v_call: TRBV11-2
cdr3_aa: CASSPRQETNEKLFF
cdr3_nt: TGTGCCAGCAGCCCCAGACAGGAAACTAATGAAAAACTGTTTTTT

clone_size: NA
d_call: TRBD1
j_call: TRBJ2-1
v_call: TRBV19
cdr3_aa: CASSLGGGQGRNEQFF
cdr3_nt: TGTGCCAGTAGCCTGGGCGGGGGACAGGGGAGAAATGAGCAGTTCTTC